The T cell receptor (beta chain) under discussion was sequenced for a study of T cells after yellow fever vaccination. As for the study in general: Those fractions that held only low numbers of cells were prepared using the SMART-Seq v4 Ultra Low Input RNA kit.

General study points: Post-booster repertoires again held most primary-vaccination clones (about 95% CD4, roughly 88% CD8).

It was through 5'RACE template switching that TCR cDNA was made, with a universal primer site and UMIs added. From the 5' RACE reads, TCRdb called clonotypes with MiXCR, one entry per CDR3 protein. The table records a few hundred thousand distinct CDR3 sequences, approximately 16% of them present only once. This clonotype has only a few counts. Its target is unknown. This CDR3 has 14 residues. V dropped 0 bases and J dropped 5 bases, with 13 bases sitting between them. Per the germline V gene, CDR1 is DFQATT and CDR2 is SNEGSKA (reference sequence). This TCR derives from a man between 18 and 35 years old who received the YFV17D yellow fever vaccine. Source: PBMCs, taken 5 to 6 days after the first yellow fever vaccination. This rearrangement joins TRBV20-1 to TRBJ2-5; maybe TRBD2 (6 bases). This CDR3 reads CSARETGRGETQYF. CDR3 nucleotide sequence: TGCAGTGCTAGAGAAACCGGACGGGGGGAGACCCAGTACTTC.